The entry that follows covers one T cell receptor beta chain sequence. This record belongs to a study of blood T cell repertoires in COVID-19. On the study more broadly: COVID-19 samples collected from the United States, Italy and Spain covered acute and convalescent phases. PBMCs, B-cell-depleted T cells, or T cells were the source of the cDNA or gDNA that made up the material.

Per the original methods: Counts of nucleated cells, estimated from reference gene primer amplification, were obtained. This table comes from immunoSEQ multiplex PCR, and its TCRdb copy is limited to in-frame clones, with some not included. V and J calls and clone size come straight from that table; D and trimming were deduced from the DNA. Found here are about 100,000 clones, less than 90% of them singletons; the top ten hold 7% to 9.5%. The sequencing input was peripheral blood. The clonotype originates from a man aged 30-40 years in a cohort sampled during active COVID-19.

CDR3 in DNA: TGTGCCAGCAGTTTGGACACTGGATATAGCAATCAGCCCCAGCATTTT. Encoded protein: CASSLDTGYSNQPQHF. This sequence joins TRBV6-2 or TRBV6-3 and TRBJ1-5; maybe TRBD1 (5 bases). CDR1 is MNHEY, CDR2 SVGEGT, per germline. V was trimmed by 4 bases and J by 0 bases, leaving 13 bases between them. The CDR3 covers 16 residues.